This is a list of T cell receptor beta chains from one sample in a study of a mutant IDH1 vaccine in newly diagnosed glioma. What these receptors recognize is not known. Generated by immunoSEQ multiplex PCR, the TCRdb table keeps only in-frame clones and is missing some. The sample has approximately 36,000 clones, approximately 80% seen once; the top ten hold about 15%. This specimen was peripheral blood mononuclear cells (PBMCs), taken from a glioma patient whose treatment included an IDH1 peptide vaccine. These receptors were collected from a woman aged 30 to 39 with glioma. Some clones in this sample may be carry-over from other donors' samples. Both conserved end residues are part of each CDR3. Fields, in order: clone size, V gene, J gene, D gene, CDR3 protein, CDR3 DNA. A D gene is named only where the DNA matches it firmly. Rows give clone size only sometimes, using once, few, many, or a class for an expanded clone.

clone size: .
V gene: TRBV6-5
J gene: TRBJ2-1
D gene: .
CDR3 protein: CASIGAGLSYNEQFF
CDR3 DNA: TGTGCCAGCATAGGTGCGGGATTATCCTACAATGAGCAGTTCTTC

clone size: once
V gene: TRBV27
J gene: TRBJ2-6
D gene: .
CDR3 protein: CASSLSGANVLTF
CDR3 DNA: TGTGCCAGCAGTTTATCTGGGGCCAACGTCCTGACTTTC

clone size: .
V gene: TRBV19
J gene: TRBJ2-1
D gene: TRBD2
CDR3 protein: CASSKLAGGPLDEQFF
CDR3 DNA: TGTGCCAGTAGCAAACTAGCGGGAGGGCCGTTGGATGAGCAGTTCTTC

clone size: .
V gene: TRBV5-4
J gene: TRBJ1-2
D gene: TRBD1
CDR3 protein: CASSLGQGSYGYTF
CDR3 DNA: TGTGCCAGCAGCTTGGGACAGGGAAGCTATGGCTACACCTTC

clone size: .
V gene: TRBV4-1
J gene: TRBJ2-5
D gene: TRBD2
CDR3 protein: CASSQDFLAGVSETQYF
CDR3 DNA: TGCGCCAGCAGCCAAGATTTTCTAGCGGGAGTTTCCGAGACCCAGTACTTC

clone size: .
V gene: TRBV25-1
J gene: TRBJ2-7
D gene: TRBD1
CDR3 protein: CASNRDSPYEQYF
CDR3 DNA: TGTGCCAGCAACCGGGACAGCCCCTACGAGCAGTACTTC

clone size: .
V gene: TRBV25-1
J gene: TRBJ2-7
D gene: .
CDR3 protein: CASSESGRVHEQYF
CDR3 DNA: TGTGCCAGCAGTGAATCGGGCAGGGTACACGAGCAGTACTTC

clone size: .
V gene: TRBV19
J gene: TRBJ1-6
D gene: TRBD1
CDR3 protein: CASSTRPTGGSINSPLHF
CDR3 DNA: TGTGCCAGTAGTACCCGCCCGACAGGGGGGAGTATTAATTCACCCCTCCACTTT

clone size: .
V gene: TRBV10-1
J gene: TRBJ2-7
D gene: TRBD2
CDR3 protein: CASSGSGSSYEQYF
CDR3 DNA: TGCGCCAGCAGTGGTAGCGGGAGCTCCTACGAGCAGTACTTC

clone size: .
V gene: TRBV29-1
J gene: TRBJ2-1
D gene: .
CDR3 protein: CSGSQGTIWAEQFF
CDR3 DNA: TGCAGCGGATCCCAGGGTACTATATGGGCCGAGCAGTTCTTC

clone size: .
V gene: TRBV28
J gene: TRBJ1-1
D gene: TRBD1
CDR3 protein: CASSPGQGAVTEAFF
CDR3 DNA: TGTGCCAGCAGTCCCGGACAGGGGGCGGTCACTGAAGCTTTCTTT

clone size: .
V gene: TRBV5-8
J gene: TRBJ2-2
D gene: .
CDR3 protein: CASSLRQTGTGELFF
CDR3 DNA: TGTGCCAGCAGCTTGAGGCAAACCGGCACCGGGGAGCTGTTTTTT

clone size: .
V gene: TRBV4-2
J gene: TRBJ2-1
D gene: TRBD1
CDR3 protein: CASSLRDKGAVVNEQFF
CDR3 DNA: TGTGCCAGCAGCCTACGTGACAAGGGGGCGGTCGTCAATGAGCAGTTCTTC

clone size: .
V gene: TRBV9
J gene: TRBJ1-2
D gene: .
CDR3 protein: CASSVEGMGGFDGYTF
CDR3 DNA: TGTGCCAGCAGCGTAGAAGGAATGGGAGGGTTTGATGGCTACACCTTC

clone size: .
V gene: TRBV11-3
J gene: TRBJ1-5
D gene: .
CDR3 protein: CASSLGELQPQHF
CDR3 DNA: TGTGCCAGCAGCCTAGGGGAGCTACAGCCCCAGCATTTT

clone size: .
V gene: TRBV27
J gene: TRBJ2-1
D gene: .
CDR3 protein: CASSVTGYNEQFF
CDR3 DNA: TGTGCCAGCAGTGTGACAGGATACAATGAGCAGTTCTTC

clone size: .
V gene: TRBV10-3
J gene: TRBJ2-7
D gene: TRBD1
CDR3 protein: CATVLDRGLSYEQYF
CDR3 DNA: TGTGCCACCGTCCTCGACAGGGGTCTCTCCTACGAGCAGTACTTC

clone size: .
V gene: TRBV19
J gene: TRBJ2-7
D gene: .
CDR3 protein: CASSIGGEQYF
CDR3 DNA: TGTGCCAGTAGTATTGGGGGCGAGCAGTACTTC

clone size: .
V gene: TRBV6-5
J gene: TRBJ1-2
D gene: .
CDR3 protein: CASKGPFMNYGYTF
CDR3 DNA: TGTGCCAGCAAGGGACCTTTTATGAACTATGGCTACACCTTC

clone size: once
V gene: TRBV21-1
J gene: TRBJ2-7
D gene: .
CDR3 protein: CASSKVYIVEREDPYEQYF
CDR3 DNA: TGTGCCAGCAGCAAAGTATACATTGTGGAGCGGGAGGACCCCTACGAGCAGTACTTC

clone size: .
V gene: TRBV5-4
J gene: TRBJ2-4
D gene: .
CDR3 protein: CASSLRFGGGNIQYF
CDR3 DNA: TGTGCCAGCAGCTTAAGGTTTGGGGGTGGAAACATTCAGTACTTC

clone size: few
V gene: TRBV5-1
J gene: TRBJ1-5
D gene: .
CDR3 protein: CASSLEGGGNQPQHF
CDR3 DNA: TGCGCCAGCAGCTTGGAGGGTGGAGGCAATCAGCCCCAGCATTTT

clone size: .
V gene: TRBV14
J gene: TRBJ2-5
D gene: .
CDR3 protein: CASSQWGGGETQYF
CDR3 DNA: TGTGCCAGCAGCCAATGGGGAGGCGGTGAGACCCAGTACTTC

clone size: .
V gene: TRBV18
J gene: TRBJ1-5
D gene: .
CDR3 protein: CASSPRDGSNQPQHF
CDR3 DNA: TGTGCCAGCTCACCACGGGACGGTAGCAATCAGCCCCAGCATTTT

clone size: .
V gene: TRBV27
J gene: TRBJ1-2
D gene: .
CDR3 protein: CASWQGFGGYTF
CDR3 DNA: TGTGCCAGCTGGCAGGGGTTCGGGGGCTACACCTTC

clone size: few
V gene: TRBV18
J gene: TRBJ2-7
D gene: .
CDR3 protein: CASSPIRNYEQYF
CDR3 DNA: TGTGCCAGCTCACCAATCAGGAACTACGAGCAGTACTTC

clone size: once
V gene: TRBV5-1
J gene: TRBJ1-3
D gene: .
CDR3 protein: CASGEPASGNTIYF
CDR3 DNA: TGCGCCAGCGGCGAGCCCGCCTCTGGAAACACCATATATTTT

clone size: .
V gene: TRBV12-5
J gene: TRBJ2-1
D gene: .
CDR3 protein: CASGLVSRTFMGNEQFF
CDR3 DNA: TGTGCTAGTGGTTTGGTATCTAGGACCTTTATGGGAAATGAGCAGTTCTTC

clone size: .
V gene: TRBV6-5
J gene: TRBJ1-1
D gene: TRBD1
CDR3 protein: CASSSDRGSTEAFF
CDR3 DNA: TGTGCCAGCAGTTCGGACAGGGGTTCTACTGAAGCTTTCTTT

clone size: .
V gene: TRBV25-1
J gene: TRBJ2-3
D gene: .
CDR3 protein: CATGGGDTQYF
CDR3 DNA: TGTGCCACCGGGGGTGGCGATACGCAGTATTTT

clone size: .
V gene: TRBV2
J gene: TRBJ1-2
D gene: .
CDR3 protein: CASSVSKGANYGYTF
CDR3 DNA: TGTGCCAGCAGTGTGTCTAAGGGGGCTAACTATGGCTACACCTTC

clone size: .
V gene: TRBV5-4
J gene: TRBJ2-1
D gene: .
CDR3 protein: CASSFGGPEQFF
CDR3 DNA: TGTGCCAGCAGCTTCGGGGGTCCTGAGCAGTTCTTC

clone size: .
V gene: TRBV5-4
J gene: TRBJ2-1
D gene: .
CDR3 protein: CASSSSALYNEQFF
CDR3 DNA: TGTGCCAGCAGCTCTAGCGCGCTCTACAATGAGCAGTTCTTC

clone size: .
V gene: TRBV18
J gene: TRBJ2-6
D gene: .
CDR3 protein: CASSGSVPGANVLTF
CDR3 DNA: TGTGCCAGCTCAGGGAGCGTGCCTGGGGCCAACGTCCTGACTTTC

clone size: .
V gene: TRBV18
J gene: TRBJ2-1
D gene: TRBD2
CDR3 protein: CASSPGAGVHNEQFF
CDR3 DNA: TGTGCCAGCTCACCGGGAGCGGGAGTCCACAATGAGCAGTTCTTC

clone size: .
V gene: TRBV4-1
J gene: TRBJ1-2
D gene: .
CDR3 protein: CASSQLRTSMTYGYTF
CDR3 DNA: TGCGCCAGCAGCCAACTTCGGACAAGTATGACCTATGGCTACACCTTC

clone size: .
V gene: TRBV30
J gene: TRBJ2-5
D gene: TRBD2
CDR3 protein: CAWHSGREGDQETQYF
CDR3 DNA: TGTGCCTGGCATTCAGGGCGGGAGGGGGATCAAGAGACCCAGTACTTC

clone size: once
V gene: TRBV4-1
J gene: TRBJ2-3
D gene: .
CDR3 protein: CASSQLAGGRTDTQYF
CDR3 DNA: TGCGCCAGCAGCCAGCTAGCAGGGGGGCGCACAGATACGCAGTATTTT

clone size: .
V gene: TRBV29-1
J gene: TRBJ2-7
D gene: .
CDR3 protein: CSVEDPTVYEQYF
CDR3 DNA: TGCAGCGTTGAAGACCCGACTGTCTACGAGCAGTACTTC

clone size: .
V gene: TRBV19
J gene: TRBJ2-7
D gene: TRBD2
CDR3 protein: CASSIGGLARYEQYF
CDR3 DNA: TGTGCCAGTAGTATAGGGGGACTAGCGCGCTACGAGCAGTACTTC

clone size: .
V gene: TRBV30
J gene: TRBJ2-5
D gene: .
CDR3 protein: CASSGPRETQYF
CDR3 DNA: TGTGCCTCTTCCGGGCCGAGGGAGACCCAGTACTTC